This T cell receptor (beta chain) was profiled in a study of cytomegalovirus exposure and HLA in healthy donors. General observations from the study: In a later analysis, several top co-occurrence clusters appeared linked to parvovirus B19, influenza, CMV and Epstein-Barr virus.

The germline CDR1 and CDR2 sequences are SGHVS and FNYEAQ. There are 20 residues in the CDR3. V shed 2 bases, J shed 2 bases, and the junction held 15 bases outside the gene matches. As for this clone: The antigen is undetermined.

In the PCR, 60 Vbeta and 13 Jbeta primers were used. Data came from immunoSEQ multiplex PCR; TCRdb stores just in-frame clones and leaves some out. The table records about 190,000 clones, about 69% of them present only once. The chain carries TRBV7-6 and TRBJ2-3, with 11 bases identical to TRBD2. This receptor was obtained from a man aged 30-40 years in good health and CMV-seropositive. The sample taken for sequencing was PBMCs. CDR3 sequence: CASSLRASGGTSDTTDTQYF. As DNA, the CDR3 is TGTGCCAGCAGCTTAAGGGCTAGCGGGGGGACCTCAGATACCACAGATACGCAGTATTTT.